The 3 T cell receptor beta chains given below trace back to one sample, sequenced in a study of cytomegalovirus exposure and HLA in healthy donors (dated by TCRdb to 2016 to 2017). To prepare the library, the immunoSEQ multiplex PCR assay was applied. For the multiplex PCR, a mixture combining 60 forward primers for TCR Vbeta segments and 13 reverse primers for TCR Jbeta segments was used. Not all clones reach the TCRdb copy of this immuneACCESS table, which keeps in-frame sequences only. Checked studies attribute under half of the gap to unresolved V genes and leave the rest unexplained. For this sample there are around 78,000 clones; around 80% appear just once. 0.85% to 1.3% of the sample comes from the top ten. The sequenced material came from PBMCs. These receptors all stem from a male donor in good health and CMV-seronegative.

The V and J genes are TRBV7-2 and TRBJ2-3; 7 positions match TRBD2. V gave up 5 bases and J gave up 5 bases; unmatched junction bases: 13. Germline lookup yields CDR1 SGHTA and CDR2 FQGNSA. This CDR3 is built from 16 residues. CDR3 DNA sequence: TGTGCCAGCAGCGGGTTAGCGGGCCCCGTGGGAGATACGCAGTATTTT. It codes for CASSGLAGPVGDTQYF.

The genes are TRBV5-1 and TRBJ2-7; possible D gene TRBD2, 6 bases. The CDR3 has 16 residues. The V gene's germline CDR1 is SGHRS and CDR2 YFSETQ. Trimming pared 0 bases from V and 0 bases from J, leaving 13 bases between. The CDR3 is CASSLASGSNSYEQYF. The CDR3 coding sequence is TGCGCCAGCAGCTTGGCCAGCGGGTCGAACTCCTACGAGCAGTACTTC.

This clone was seen more than once but under ten times. The chain carries TRBV6-5 and TRBJ2-5, with a weak D call TRBD2 (5 bases). Matching the DNA end better, TRBJ2-7 makes the J call doubtful. Germline-derived CDR1 and CDR2 are MNHEY and SVGAGI. The CDR3 has 15 amino acids. The CDR3 region has the DNA TGTGCCAGCAGTTATCGGGGAGTTCTGAACCACGAGCAGTACTTC. As protein: CASSYRGVLNHEQYF.